These T cell receptor beta chains were read from a single sample in a study of blood T cell repertoires in COVID-19. TCRdb keeps only in-frame clones here, not all; method: immunoSEQ multiplex PCR. The sample shows roughly 410,000 clones, more than 70% of them seen only once. The specimen was peripheral blood. These receptor sequences come from a woman aged 60-70 years with COVID-19, enrolled during active disease. CDR3s include the opening cysteine and the closing phenylalanine or tryptophan. A D gene is named only where the DNA matches it firmly. Not all rows give a size; the values are once, few, many and, for expanded clones, a class.

J gene,clone size,V gene,D gene,CDR3 protein,CDR3 DNA
TRBJ2-2,-,TRBV6-1,TRBD1,CASSVFLTGTTGELFF,TGTGCCAGCAGTGTCTTCCTGACAGGGACCACCGGGGAGCTGTTTTTT
TRBJ2-5,-,TRBV28,TRBD2,CATLIAGGRGETQYF,TGTGCCACCCTCATAGCGGGGGGCCGCGGAGAGACCCAGTACTTC
TRBJ2-7,-,TRBV19,TRBD1,CASRREDRASYEQYF,TGTGCCAGTAGAAGGGAGGACAGGGCGTCCTACGAGCAGTACTTC
TRBJ2-3,-,TRBV2,-,CASSDVVTASTDTQYF,TGTGCCAGCAGTGATGTTGTGACAGCTAGCACAGATACGCAGTATTTT
TRBJ1-4,-,TRBV18,-,CASSRSENEKLFF,TGTGCCAGCTCGCGGTCGGAAAATGAAAAACTGTTTTTT
TRBJ2-2,-,TRBV7-9,TRBD1,CASRRPPGQLPQNTGELFF,TGTGCCAGCAGGCGTCCTCCGGGACAGCTCCCCCAGAACACCGGGGAGCTGTTTTTT
TRBJ2-6,-,TRBV14,TRBD1,CASSPGQGFGANVLTF,TGTGCCAGCAGCCCTGGACAGGGTTTTGGGGCCAACGTCCTGACTTTC
TRBJ2-3,few,TRBV25-1,-,CASTRDNTDTQYF,TGTGCCAGCACCCGGGACAACACAGATACGCAGTATTTT
TRBJ2-7,-,TRBV15,TRBD1,CATSRERSGGSYEQYF,TGTGCCACCAGCAGAGAGCGATCAGGGGGCTCCTACGAGCAGTACTTC
TRBJ1-1,-,TRBV4-2,-,CASRPGTPNTEAFF,TGTGCCAGCAGACCCGGGACACCGAACACTGAAGCTTTCTTT
TRBJ1-5,-,TRBV12-5,TRBD1,CASGLMTGGLNQPQHF,TGTGCTAGTGGCTTAATGACAGGGGGCCTCAATCAGCCCCAGCATTTT
TRBJ2-7,-,TRBV3-1/TRBV3-2,-,CASSQADTPSYEQYF,TGTGCCAGCAGCCAAGCCGACACCCCCTCCTACGAGCAGTACTTC
TRBJ1-1,-,TRBV5-1,TRBD1,CASSLEDRGSTEAFF,TGCGCCAGCAGCTTGGAAGACAGGGGGTCCACTGAAGCTTTCTTT
TRBJ1-5,-,TRBV28,TRBD1,CASSFPGQGYGQPQHF,TGTGCCAGCAGTTTTCCGGGACAGGGTTATGGACAGCCCCAGCATTTT
TRBJ1-4,once,TRBV6-5,-,CASSFGQTGEKLFF,TGTGCCAGCAGTTTCGGACAGACGGGGGAAAAACTGTTTTTT
TRBJ1-1,-,TRBV6-5,TRBD1,CASGQGAPTEAFF,TGTGCCAGTGGACAGGGGGCGCCCACTGAAGCTTTCTTT
TRBJ1-2,-,TRBV6-5,-,CASSQANYGYTF,TGTGCCAGCAGCCAGGCTAACTATGGCTACACCTTC
TRBJ1-4,-,TRBV4-2,-,CASSQNGEGEKLFF,TGTGCCAGCAGCCAAAACGGGGAGGGAGAAAAACTGTTTTTT
TRBJ1-5,-,TRBV12-3/TRBV12-4,-,CASKTNNQPQHF,TGTGCCAGCAAGACAAATAATCAGCCCCAGCATTTT
TRBJ2-7,-,TRBV5-6,-,CASSLRGRYGYEQYF,TGTGCCAGCAGCTTGAGAGGGCGCTATGGCTACGAGCAGTACTTC
TRBJ1-2,once,TRBV3-1/TRBV3-2,-,CASSQDIRGYTF,TGTGCCAGCAGCCAAGATATCAGGGGCTACACCTTC
TRBJ2-1,-,TRBV6-5,-,CAGARVPYNEQFF,TGTGCCGGGGCTAGGGTCCCCTACAATGAGCAGTTCTTC
TRBJ2-2,-,TRBV7-3,TRBD2,CASSPTTSGGASVGELFF,TGTGCCAGCAGCCCAACGACTAGCGGGGGGGCCAGTGTCGGGGAGCTGTTTTTT
TRBJ2-1,-,TRBV5-6,-,CASSLDELSSYNEQFF,TGTGCCAGCAGCTTGGACGAGTTAAGCTCCTACAATGAGCAGTTCTTC
TRBJ1-2,few,TRBV7-9,TRBD1,CASSLAGGGNYGYTF,TGTGCCAGCAGCTTAGCAGGGGGCGGGAACTATGGCTACACCTTC
TRBJ1-1,-,TRBV5-1,-,CASTLGAGPPNTEAFF,TGCGCCAGCACCTTGGGCGCGGGACCCCCGAACACTGAAGCTTTCTTT
TRBJ1-2,-,TRBV20-1,-,CSVGEGSYTF,TGCAGTGTGGGAGAGGGTAGCTACACCTTC
TRBJ1-1,-,TRBV9,-,CASSVAGGYTEAFF,TGTGCCAGCAGCGTAGCGGGGGGGTACACTGAAGCTTTCTTT
TRBJ2-1,-,TRBV5-4,TRBD2,CASSWTSGGGNEQFF,TGTGCCAGCAGCTGGACTAGCGGGGGGGGAAATGAGCAGTTCTTC
TRBJ1-2,many,TRBV5-4,-,CASRAQARTYGYTF,TGTGCCAGCAGGGCCCAGGCCCGCACCTATGGCTACACCTTC
TRBJ1-5,-,TRBV28,-,CASSRNRRYNQPQHF,TGTGCCAGCAGTCGAAACAGGCGTTACAATCAGCCCCAGCATTTT
TRBJ2-3,-,TRBV28,TRBD1,CASSRDSPKKDTQYF,TGTGCCAGCAGCCGGGACAGCCCCAAAAAGGATACGCAGTATTTT
TRBJ2-2,once,TRBV11-2,-,CASSTRLANTGELFF,TGTGCCAGCAGCACCCGACTAGCGAACACCGGGGAGCTGTTTTTT
TRBJ2-7,-,TRBV28,-,CASSRWSLPFYEQYF,TGTGCCAGCAGTCGGTGGTCCCTCCCTTTCTACGAGCAGTACTTC
TRBJ1-6,-,TRBV5-4,TRBD1,CASSPRDRGPSPLHF,TGTGCCAGCAGCCCCCGGGACAGGGGCCCTTCACCCCTCCACTTT
TRBJ2-5,-,TRBV5-5,-,CASSLNPQGTQETQYF,TGTGCCAGCAGCTTGAACCCACAGGGAACTCAAGAGACCCAGTACTTC